A selection of T cell receptor beta chains follows, all from one sample in a study of T cells in Graves' hyperthyroidism and ophthalmopathy. Via MiXCR, TCRdb re-called the multiplex PCR reads, giving one row per CDR3 protein. The sample comprises some 510,000 distinct CDR3 sequences, about 20% of which are singletons, and about 25% rests with the top ten. The specimen sequenced was blood. The source of these receptors is a man aged 18 to 30 with Graves' hyperthyroidism. The CDR3 runs from the conserved cysteine through the conserved F or W. Each record gives: V gene, clone size, J gene, CDR3 protein. A row's size may be missing; if present it is once, few, many or a size class.

TRBV6-5	-	TRBJ2-6	CASSYSKGRSGANVLTF
TRBV28	many	TRBJ1-2	CASTHGYGYTF
TRBV12-3/TRBV12-4	many	TRBJ2-7	CASSQSGNSYEQYF
TRBV19	many	TRBJ1-1	CASSIRAFMNTEAFF
TRBV5-6	few	TRBJ1-2	CASSSQGPIVNGYTF
TRBV11-2	many	TRBJ2-7	CASSLDPGQGGYEQYF
TRBV12-3/TRBV12-4	-	TRBJ1-2	CASRSSGQGYGYTF
TRBV20-1	-	TRBJ2-1	CSAREVYNNEQFF
TRBV2	many	TRBJ2-5	CASSESDRGPETQYF
TRBV7-2	few	TRBJ2-5	CASRGRTGEETQYF
TRBV2	few	TRBJ1-2	CASSEAGAGVSYGYTF
TRBV7-6	many	TRBJ1-2	CASSLVAGQGGPNYGYTF
TRBV12-5	-	TRBJ2-7	CASGLVQGDEQYF
TRBV10-3	many	TRBJ2-5	CAISESGLAGGQETQYF
TRBV7-8	many	TRBJ2-2	CASSLAVRGETGELFF
TRBV13	-	TRBJ2-7	CASSQPGLAGKYEQYF
TRBV6-1	-	TRBJ1-1	CASSNWDRRTEAFF
TRBV18	-	TRBJ2-7	CASSQRDIPYEQYF
TRBV5-5	-	TRBJ1-1	CASSEEEDTEAFF
TRBV28	-	TRBJ2-5	CASMYRGQGGLKTQYF
TRBV19	many	TRBJ2-5	CASSNYPGPQETQYF
TRBV14	few	TRBJ2-7	CASSLGPFTYEQYF
TRBV7-9	-	TRBJ2-3	CASSLSSRTDTQYF
TRBV5-1	few	TRBJ2-7	CASRTGSEQYF
TRBV12-3/TRBV12-4	many	TRBJ1-1	CASSWDFSMNTEAFF
TRBV30	many	TRBJ1-5	CAWSEGAGQPQHF
TRBV6-1	-	TRBJ1-1	CASKEYTNTEAFF
TRBV6-5	many	TRBJ2-5	CASSSLLGGETQYF
TRBV5-1	-	TRBJ2-7	CASSLEAGPYYEQYF
TRBV30	many	TRBJ1-2	CAWSDGRNYGYTF
TRBV5-1	many	TRBJ2-2	CASSLAGFSYTGELFF
TRBV12-3/TRBV12-4	many	TRBJ2-5	CASSTSSGGTYGSTQYF
TRBV12-3/TRBV12-4	many	TRBJ1-2	CASSTRTGPDGYTF
TRBV7-9	few	TRBJ1-1	CASSSFPENTEAFF
TRBV5-1	many	TRBJ1-5	CASSLQGDSNQPQHF
TRBV14	many	TRBJ2-7	CASSFGQGTYEQYF
TRBV19	many	TRBJ1-5	CASTGRQDEWAVSNQPQHF
TRBV6-1	many	TRBJ1-1	CASSEFLMSQTNTEAFF